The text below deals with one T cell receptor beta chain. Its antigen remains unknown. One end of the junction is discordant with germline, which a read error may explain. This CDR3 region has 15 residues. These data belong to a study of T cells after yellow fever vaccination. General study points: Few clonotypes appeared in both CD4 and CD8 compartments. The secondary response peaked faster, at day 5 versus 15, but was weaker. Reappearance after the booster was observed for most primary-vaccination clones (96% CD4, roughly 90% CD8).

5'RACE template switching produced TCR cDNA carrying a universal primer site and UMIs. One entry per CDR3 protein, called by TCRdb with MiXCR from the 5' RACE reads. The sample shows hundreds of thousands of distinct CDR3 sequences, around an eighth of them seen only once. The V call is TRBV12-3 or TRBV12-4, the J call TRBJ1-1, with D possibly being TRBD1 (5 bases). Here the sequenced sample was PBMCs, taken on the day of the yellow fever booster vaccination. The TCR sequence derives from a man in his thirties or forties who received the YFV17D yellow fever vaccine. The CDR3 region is CSSRPPLPGGTEAFF. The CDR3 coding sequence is TGTTCCAGCAGGCCCCCATTGCCGGGGGGCACTGAAGCTTTCTTT.